The 21 T cell receptor beta chains reported below all come from one sample, sequenced in a study of T cell responses to AZD1222 COVID-19 vaccine. TCRdb keeps only in-frame clones here, not all; method: immunoSEQ multiplex PCR. In the table there are roughly 96,000 clones, 80% to 90% of which are singletons. The source material was peripheral blood, sampled on day 0 of AZD1222 vaccination. These TCRs come from an adult in good health.

The chain joins TRBV10-1 to TRBJ1-1, with D perhaps TRBD1 (5 bases). Trimming left V 4 bases short and J 3 bases short, with 9 bases between. Germline CDR1 and CDR2: WNHNN and SYGVQD (reference sequence). This CDR3 has 13 amino acids. The CDR3 here is CASSGQLDTEAFF. CDR3 DNA sequence: TGCGCCAGCAGTGGACAGCTAGACACTGAAGCTTTCTTT.

The rearrangement links TRBV28 to TRBJ2-2, with D unresolved. Germline assignment: CDR1 MDHEN and CDR2 SYDVKM. This CDR3 spans 15 amino acids. Trimming took 7 bases from V and 6 from J, leaving 18 bases between them. CDR3 DNA: TGTGCCAGCACCTTGGAAATTTCGGGTCCCGGGGAGCTGTTTTTT. Translated, it gives CASTLEISGPGELFF.

The chain carries TRBV19 and TRBJ1-1, with 9 bases that match TRBD1. The CDR3 has 13 amino acids. Germline loops: CDR1 LNHDA, CDR2 SQIVND (reference sequence). V trimming: 5 bases; J trimming: 4 bases; junction bases outside the gene matches: 2. CDR3 in amino acids: CASSVDRGTEAFF. The CDR3 DNA follows: TGTGCCAGTAGTGTGGACAGGGGCACTGAAGCTTTCTTT.

This clone was detected once. The CDR3 region is CASSQVPGATEAFF. CDR3 nucleotides: TGTGCCAGCAGCCAAGTACCGGGGGCAACTGAAGCTTTCTTT. V gene TRBV3-1 (or the pseudogene TRBV3-2) combines with J gene TRBJ1-1, with TRBD1 as a possible D gene (6 bases). The V gene's germline CDR1 is LGHDT and CDR2 YNNKEL (reference sequence). V was pared by 1 base and J by 5 bases, with 11 bases between. The CDR3 spans 14 residues.

In its sample, this clone was seen once. CDR3 in DNA: TGTGCCAGCAGTGTTCGACAGGGGGCAACTAATGAAAAACTGTTTTTT. Its translation: CASSVRQGATNEKLFF. The chain couples TRBV2 to TRBJ1-4; 9 bases align to TRBD1. V was pared by 4 bases and J by 0 bases, with 3 bases of the junction left unmatched. The CDR3 contains 16 residues. Per the germline V gene, CDR1 is SNHLY and CDR2 is FYNNEI.

The genes are TRBV30 and TRBJ1-2; unclear D gene. There are 13 residues in the CDR3. Per the germline V gene, CDR1 is GTSNPN and CDR2 is SVGIG (reference sequence). V lost 5 bases and J 8 bases, leaving 18 bases between the germline ends. The DNA of the CDR3 is TGTGCCTGGGGGCCAACGCTCCAGGCAGGCTACACCTTC. Its protein product is CAWGPTLQAGYTF.

The CDR3 here is CASSFLLSPGELFF. In nucleotides, the CDR3 is TGTGCCAGCAGCTTTCTACTATCCCCCGGGGAGCTGTTTTTT. The chain couples TRBV5-8 to TRBJ2-2; D is uncertain. CDR1 SGHTS and CDR2 YDEGEE come from the germline V gene. This CDR3 region has 14 residues. Deletions cut 2 bases from V and 6 bases from J, with 11 bases between.

The rearrangement joins TRBV13 to TRBJ1-1; D is undetermined. The germline V gene has CDR1 PRHDT and CDR2 FYEKMQ (reference sequence). V lost 6 bases to trimming and J lost 1 base, with 12 bases between them. This CDR3 spans 14 amino acids. CDR3 amino acids: CASSLVAENTEAFF. DNA for the CDR3: TGTGCCAGCAGTCTAGTGGCAGAGAACACTGAAGCTTTCTTT.

The CDR3 DNA reads TGTGCCAGCAGCTTACGGGATCCAGGTCAGCCCCAGCATTTT. It encodes CASSLRDPGQPQHF. V gene TRBV7-2 combines with J gene TRBJ1-5, with no clear D. The ends were cut back, 2 bases at V and 6 bases at J, with 11 bases in the middle. This CDR3 is built from 14 residues. Germline V gives CDR1 SGHTA, CDR2 FQGNSA.

This CDR3 reads CASSLGSYYEQYF. In DNA, the CDR3 is TGTGCCAGCAGCTTAGGCAGCTACTACGAGCAGTACTTC. This chain connects TRBV7-2 to TRBJ2-7; the D is unclear. This CDR3 is built from 13 residues. The germline gives CDR1 SGHTA, CDR2 FQGNSA. V was clipped by 1 base and J by 3 bases, with 7 bases between them. The variable domain in full, completed from reference TRBV7-2 and TRBJ2-7, reads GAGVSQSPSNKVTEKGKDVELRCDPISGHTALYWYRQSLGQGLEFLIYFQGNSAPDKSGLPSDRFSAERTGGSVSTLTIQRTQQEDSAVYLCASSLGSYYEQYFGPGTRLTVT.

CDR3 DNA: TGTGCCAGCTCATCCCTCCTGGACAGCCGCCCGGACGAGCAGTACTTC. This sequence encodes CASSSLLDSRPDEQYF. J is TRBJ2-7 and V is TRBV18; TRBD1 might be the D (6 bases). This CDR3 contains 16 residues. Trimming removed 5 bases from V and 5 bases from J, with 22 bases in between. Germline CDR1 and CDR2: KGHSH and LQKENI.

The chain employs TRBV3-1 (or the pseudogene TRBV3-2) and TRBJ2-3; 9 bases match TRBD2. The CDR3 length is 17 residues. Germline V gene lookup returns CDR1 LGHDT and CDR2 YNNKEL (reference sequence). Germline trimming cut 0 bases from V and 1 base from J; bases unmatched to any gene: 5. Written as DNA, the CDR3 is TGTGCCAGCAGCCAAGACCCCCGACTAGCGGGCACAGATACGCAGTATTTT. This gives the protein CASSQDPRLAGTDTQYF.

The V and J genes are TRBV6-2 or TRBV6-3 and TRBJ1-5; tentatively, D is TRBD1 (5 bases). Per the germline V gene, CDR1 is MNHEY and CDR2 is SVGEGT. The CDR3 contains 15 residues. Between the trimmed V and J ends, which lost 6 bases and 0 bases, there was a span of 12 bases. CDR3 region: CASSRDSLSNQPQHF. The CDR3 DNA is TGTGCCAGCAGCAGAGACAGTCTTAGCAATCAGCCCCAGCATTTT.

The J gene is TRBJ2-1, the V gene TRBV7-2; D not certain. Germline values: CDR1 SGHTA, CDR2 FQGNSA. This CDR3 is built from 15 residues. V was shortened by 0 bases and J by 2 bases, with 8 bases between the two germline ends. The CDR3 DNA reads TGTGCCAGCAGCTTAGCGAAGTCAGCCTACAATGAGCAGTTCTTC. Translated, it gives CASSLAKSAYNEQFF.

V is TRBV19 and J is TRBJ1-1; D is uncertain. The germline V gene has CDR1 LNHDA and CDR2 SQIVND (reference sequence). The CDR3 runs 17 residues. The germline V and J ends were trimmed by 6 bases and 0 bases, with 20 bases remaining between them. The CDR3 nucleotides are TGTGCCAGTAGCCCCATTCCGGGAAAAATCCTGAACACTGAAGCTTTCTTT. This codes for CASSPIPGKILNTEAFF. Full variable domain (rest looked up from reference TRBV19 and TRBJ1-1): DGGITQSPKYLFRKEGQNVTLSCEQNLNHDAMYWYRQDPGQGLRLIYYSQIVNDFQKGDIAEGYSVSREKKESFPLTVTSAQKNPTAFYLCASSPIPGKILNTEAFFGQGTRLTVV.

Only one count was recorded for this clone. The gene calls are TRBV19 and TRBJ2-7; weak D call: TRBD2 (6 bases). CDR1 LNHDA and CDR2 SQIVND come from the germline V gene (reference sequence). Trimming shortened V by 8 bases and J by 5 bases, and 19 bases separated the two germline ends. This CDR3 region has 14 residues. CDR3 nucleotides: TGTGCCAGTCGCCCACGGGGGTCCTCTCACGAGCAGTACTTC. Its translation is CASRPRGSSHEQYF.

V gene TRBV3-1 (or the pseudogene TRBV3-2) combines with J gene TRBJ1-1; D unresolved. This CDR3 spans 13 amino acids. Trimming shortened V by 3 bases and J by 1 base, and 6 bases separated the two germline ends. CDR1 is LGHDT, CDR2 YNNKEL, per germline (reference sequence). The CDR3 region has the DNA TGTGCCAGCAGCCAGGTCCAGAACACTGAAGCTTTCTTT. It specifies CASSQVQNTEAFF.

This chain joins TRBV5-4 and TRBJ1-5, with D unclear. The CDR3 contains 14 residues. V was pared by 4 bases and J by 0 bases, with 8 bases between. The germline CDR1 and CDR2 sequences are SGHNT and YYREEE (reference sequence). CDR3 sequence reads: CASSNIDSNQPQHF. As DNA, the CDR3 is TGTGCCAGCAGCAACATTGATAGCAATCAGCCCCAGCATTTT.

The genes are TRBV28 and TRBJ2-5; 15 bases are shared with TRBD2. This CDR3 has 17 amino acids. V gave up 4 bases and J gave up 4 bases; unmatched junction bases: 7. Germline CDR1 reads MDHEN; CDR2 reads SYDVKM. The CDR3 loop reads CASSSAEGLAGGETQYF. The CDR3 nucleotides read TGTGCCAGCAGTTCAGCGGAGGGACTAGCGGGGGGAGAGACCCAGTACTTC.

The count of this clone is one. The chain joins TRBV27 to TRBJ1-2; D unclear. Trimming pared 5 bases from V and 2 bases from J, leaving 15 bases between. CDR3 length: 15 amino acids. Germline V gene lookup returns CDR1 MNHEY and CDR2 SMNVEV (reference sequence). For the CDR3, the DNA is TGTGCCAGCAGTCAGAATTGGGAGGCGAACTATGGCTACACCTTC. This gives the protein CASSQNWEANYGYTF.

The chain joins TRBV6-4 to TRBJ1-5; D is uncertain. CDR3 size: 13 residues. The germline V and J ends were trimmed by 2 bases and 3 bases, with 5 bases remaining between them. Germline CDR1 and CDR2: MRHNA and SNTAGT. The CDR3, as DNA: TGTGCCAGCAGTGACGGATTCAATCAGCCCCAGCATTTT. This translates into CASSDGFNQPQHF.